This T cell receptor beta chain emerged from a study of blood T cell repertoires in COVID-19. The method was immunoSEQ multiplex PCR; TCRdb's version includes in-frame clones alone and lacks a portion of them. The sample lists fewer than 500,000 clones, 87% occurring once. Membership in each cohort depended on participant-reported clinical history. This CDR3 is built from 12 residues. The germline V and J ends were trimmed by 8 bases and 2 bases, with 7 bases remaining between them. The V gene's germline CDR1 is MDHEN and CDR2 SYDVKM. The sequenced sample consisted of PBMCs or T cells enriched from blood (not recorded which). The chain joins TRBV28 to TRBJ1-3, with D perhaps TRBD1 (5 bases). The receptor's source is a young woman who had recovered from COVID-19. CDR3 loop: CASWGAGNTIYF. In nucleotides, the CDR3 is TGTGCCAGCTGGGGGGCTGGAAACACCATATATTTT.